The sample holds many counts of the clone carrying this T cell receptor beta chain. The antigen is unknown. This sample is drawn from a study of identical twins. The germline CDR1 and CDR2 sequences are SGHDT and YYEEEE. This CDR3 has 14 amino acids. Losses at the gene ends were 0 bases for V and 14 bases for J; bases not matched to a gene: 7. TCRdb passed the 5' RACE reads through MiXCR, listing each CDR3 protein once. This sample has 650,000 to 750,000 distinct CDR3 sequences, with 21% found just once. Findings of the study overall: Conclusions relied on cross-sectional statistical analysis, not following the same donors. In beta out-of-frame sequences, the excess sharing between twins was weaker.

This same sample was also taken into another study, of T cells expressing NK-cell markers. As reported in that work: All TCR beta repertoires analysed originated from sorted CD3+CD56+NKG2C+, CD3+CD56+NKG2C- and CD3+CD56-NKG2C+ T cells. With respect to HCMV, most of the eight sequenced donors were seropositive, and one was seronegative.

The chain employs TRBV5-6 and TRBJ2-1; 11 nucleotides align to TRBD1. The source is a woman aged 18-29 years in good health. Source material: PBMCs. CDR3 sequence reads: CASSLAGQGAREFF. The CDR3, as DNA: TGTGCCAGCAGCTTGGCCGGACAGGGGGCAAGGGAGTTCTTC.